This T cell receptor (beta chain) was identified during a study of T cells in Graves' hyperthyroidism and ophthalmopathy. The CDR3 covers 15 residues. Trimming left V 0 bases short and J 2 bases short, with 9 bases between. Germline CDR1 and CDR2: SGHTA and FQGNSA. Amplified TCR beta CDR3 regions came from RNA transcripts. The HTBI primer set served for first-round RT-PCR of the TCR CDR3. A single record per CDR3 protein comes from TCRdb applying MiXCR to the multiplex PCR reads. Counted here are fewer than 650,000 distinct CDR3 sequences, approximately 49% occurring once; the ten biggest clones make up 35% to 50%.

The sample comprised peripheral blood or thyroid tissue (not recorded which). This TCR derives from an adult woman with Graves' disease, either hyperthyroidism or ophthalmopathy (not recorded which). This chain links TRBV7-2 with TRBJ2-3; unclear D gene. CDR3 sequence (DNA): TGTGCCAGCAGCTTAGCGAGTCCCCCCACAGATACGCAGTATTTT. Translation gives CASSLASPPTDTQYF.